Described below is a single T cell receptor beta chain sequence and its context. The protocol was immunoSEQ multiplex PCR, while the TCRdb copy is restricted to in-frame clones and leaves out a portion. This table holds roughly 170,000 clones, roughly 93% found once. The sample is drawn from a study of control samples from healthy donors and cancer patients. The CDR3 spans 16 residues. V lost 4 bases to trimming and J lost 0 bases, with 16 bases between them. CDR1 SGHRS and CDR2 YFSETQ come from the germline V gene. V and J are TRBV5-1 and TRBJ1-1; perhaps TRBD1 as D (5 bases). Sequences were obtained from blood. This clonotype originated in a woman aged 55-70 years in good health. CDR3 in DNA: TGCGCCAGCAGCCCGTCGGGGCAGGGATTGAACACTGAAGCTTTCTTT. It codes for CASSPSGQGLNTEAFF.